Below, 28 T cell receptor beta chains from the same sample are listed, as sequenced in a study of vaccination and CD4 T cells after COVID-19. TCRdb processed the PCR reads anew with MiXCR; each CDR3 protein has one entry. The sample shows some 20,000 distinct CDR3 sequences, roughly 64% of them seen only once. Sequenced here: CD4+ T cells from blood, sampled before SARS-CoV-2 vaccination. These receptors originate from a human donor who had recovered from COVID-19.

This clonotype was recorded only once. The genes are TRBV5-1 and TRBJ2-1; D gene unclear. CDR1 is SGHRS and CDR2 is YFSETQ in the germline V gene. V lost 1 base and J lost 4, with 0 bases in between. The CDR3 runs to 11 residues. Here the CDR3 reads CASSLYNEQFF. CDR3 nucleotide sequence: TGCGCCAGCAGCTTGTACAATGAGCAGTTCTTC.

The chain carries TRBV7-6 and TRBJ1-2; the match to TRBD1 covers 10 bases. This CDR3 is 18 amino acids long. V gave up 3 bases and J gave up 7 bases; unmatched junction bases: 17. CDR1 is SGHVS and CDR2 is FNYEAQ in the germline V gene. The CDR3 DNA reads TGTGCCAGCAGCTTGGGTTGGCCCAGGGACAGGGGCCGCTCTGGCTACACCTTC. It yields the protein CASSLGWPRDRGRSGYTF.

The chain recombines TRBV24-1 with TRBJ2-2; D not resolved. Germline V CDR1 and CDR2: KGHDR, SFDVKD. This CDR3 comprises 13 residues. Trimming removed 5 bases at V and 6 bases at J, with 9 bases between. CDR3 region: CATSGKGSGELFF. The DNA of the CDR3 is TGTGCCACCAGTGGGAAGGGTTCCGGGGAGCTGTTTTTT.

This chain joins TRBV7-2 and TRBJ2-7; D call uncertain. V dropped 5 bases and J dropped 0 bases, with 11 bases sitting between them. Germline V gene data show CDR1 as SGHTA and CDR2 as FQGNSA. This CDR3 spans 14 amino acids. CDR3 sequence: CASSISSSSYEQYF. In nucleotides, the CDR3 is TGTGCCAGCAGCATATCTTCTAGCTCCTACGAGCAGTACTTC.

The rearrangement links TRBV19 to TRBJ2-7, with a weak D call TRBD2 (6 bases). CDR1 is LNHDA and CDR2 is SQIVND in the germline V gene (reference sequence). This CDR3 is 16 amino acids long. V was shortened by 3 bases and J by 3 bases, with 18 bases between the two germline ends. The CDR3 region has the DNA TGTGCCAGTAGTATCGGGCCCCGACTAGGAGGCTACGAGCAGTACTTC. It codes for CASSIGPRLGGYEQYF.

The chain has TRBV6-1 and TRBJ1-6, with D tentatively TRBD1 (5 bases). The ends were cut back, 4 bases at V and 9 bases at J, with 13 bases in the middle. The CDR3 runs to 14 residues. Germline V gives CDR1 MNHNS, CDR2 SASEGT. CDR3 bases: TGTGCCAGCAGTGGAGGCAGGGTGATTTCACCCCTCCACTTT. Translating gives CASSGGRVISPLHF.

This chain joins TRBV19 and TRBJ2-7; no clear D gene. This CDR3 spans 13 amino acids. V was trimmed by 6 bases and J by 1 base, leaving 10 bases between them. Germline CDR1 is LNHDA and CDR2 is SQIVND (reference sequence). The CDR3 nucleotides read TGTGCCAGTAGCCATGGGCTTTCCTACGAGCAGTACTTC. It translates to CASSHGLSYEQYF.

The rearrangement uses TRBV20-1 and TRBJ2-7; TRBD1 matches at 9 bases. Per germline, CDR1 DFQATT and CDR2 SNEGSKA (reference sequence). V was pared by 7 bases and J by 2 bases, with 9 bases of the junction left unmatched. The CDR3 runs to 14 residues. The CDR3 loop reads CSVSPGQGAYEQYF. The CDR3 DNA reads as TGCAGTGTCTCTCCGGGACAGGGCGCCTACGAGCAGTACTTC.

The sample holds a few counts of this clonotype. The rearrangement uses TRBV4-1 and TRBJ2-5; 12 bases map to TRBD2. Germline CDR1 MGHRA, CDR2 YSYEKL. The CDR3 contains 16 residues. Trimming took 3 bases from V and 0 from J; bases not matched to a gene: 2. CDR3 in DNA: TGCGCCAGCAGCCAGAGACTAGCGGGGGACCAAGAGACCCAGTACTTC. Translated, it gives CASSQRLAGDQETQYF.

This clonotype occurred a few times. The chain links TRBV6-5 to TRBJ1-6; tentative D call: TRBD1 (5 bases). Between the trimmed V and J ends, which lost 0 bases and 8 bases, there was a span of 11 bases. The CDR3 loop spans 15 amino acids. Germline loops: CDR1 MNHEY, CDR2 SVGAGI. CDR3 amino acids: CASSYSGQEDSPLHF. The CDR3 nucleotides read TGTGCCAGCAGTTACTCAGGACAAGAGGATTCACCCCTCCACTTT.

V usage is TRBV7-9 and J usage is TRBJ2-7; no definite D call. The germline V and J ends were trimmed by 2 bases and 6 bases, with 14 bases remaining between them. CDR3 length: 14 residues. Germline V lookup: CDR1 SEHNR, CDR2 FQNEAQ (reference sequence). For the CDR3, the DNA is TGTGCCAGCAGCTTATTTGCCGTGCAGGTCGAGCAGTACTTC. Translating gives CASSLFAVQVEQYF. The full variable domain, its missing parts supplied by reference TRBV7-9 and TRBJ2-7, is DTGVSQNPRHKITKRGQNVTFRCDPISEHNRLYWYRQTLGQGPEFLTYFQNEAQLEKSRLLSDRFSAERPKGSFSTLEIQRTEQGDSAMYLCASSLFAVQVEQYFGPGTRLTVT.

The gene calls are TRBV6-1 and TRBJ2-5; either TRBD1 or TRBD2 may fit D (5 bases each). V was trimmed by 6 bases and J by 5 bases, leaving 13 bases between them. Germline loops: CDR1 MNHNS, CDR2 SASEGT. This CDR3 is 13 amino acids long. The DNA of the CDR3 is TGTGCCAGCAGAAGACAGCGGCGGGAGACCCAGTACTTC. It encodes CASRRQRRETQYF.

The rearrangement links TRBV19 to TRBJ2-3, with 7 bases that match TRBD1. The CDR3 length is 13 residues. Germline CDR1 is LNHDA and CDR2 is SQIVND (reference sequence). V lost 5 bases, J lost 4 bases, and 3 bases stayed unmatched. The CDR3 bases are TGTGCCAGTAGTTCAACAGGGGCAGATACGCAGTATTTT. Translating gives CASSSTGADTQYF.

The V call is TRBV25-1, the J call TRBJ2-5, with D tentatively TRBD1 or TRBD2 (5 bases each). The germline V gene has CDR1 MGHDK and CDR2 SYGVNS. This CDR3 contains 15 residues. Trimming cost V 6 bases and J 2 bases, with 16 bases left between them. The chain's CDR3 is CASRAVSGAQETQYF. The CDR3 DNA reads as TGTGCCAGCAGGGCCGTTTCCGGGGCACAAGAGACCCAGTACTTC. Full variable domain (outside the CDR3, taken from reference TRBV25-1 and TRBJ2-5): EADIYQTPRYLVIGTGKKITLECSQTMGHDKMYWYQQDPGMELHLIHYSYGVNSTEKGDLSSESTVSRIRTEHFPLTLESARPSHTSQYLCASRAVSGAQETQYFGPGTRLLVL.

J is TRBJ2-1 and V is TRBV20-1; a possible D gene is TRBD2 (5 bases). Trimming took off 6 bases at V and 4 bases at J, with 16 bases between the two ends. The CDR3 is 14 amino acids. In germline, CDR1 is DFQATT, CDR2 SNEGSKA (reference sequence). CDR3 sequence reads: CSALPPSGYNEQFF. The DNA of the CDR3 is TGCAGTGCCCTCCCTCCGTCGGGGTACAATGAGCAGTTCTTC.

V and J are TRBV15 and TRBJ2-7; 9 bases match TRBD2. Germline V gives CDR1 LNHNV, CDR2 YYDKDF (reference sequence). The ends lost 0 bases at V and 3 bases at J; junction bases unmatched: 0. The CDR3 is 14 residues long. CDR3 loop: CATSRETSGYEQYF. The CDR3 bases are TGTGCCACCAGCAGAGAGACTAGCGGCTACGAGCAGTACTTC.

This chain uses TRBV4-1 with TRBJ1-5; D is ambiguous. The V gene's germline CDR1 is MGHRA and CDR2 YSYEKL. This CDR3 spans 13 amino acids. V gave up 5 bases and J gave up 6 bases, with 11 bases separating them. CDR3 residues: CASSKPASQPQHF. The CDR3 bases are TGCGCCAGCAGCAAACCGGCCAGTCAGCCCCAGCATTTT.

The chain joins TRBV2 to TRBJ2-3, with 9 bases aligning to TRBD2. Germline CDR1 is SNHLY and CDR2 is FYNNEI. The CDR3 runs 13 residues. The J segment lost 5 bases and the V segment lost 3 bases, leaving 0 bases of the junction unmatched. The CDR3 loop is CASSEREGDTQYF. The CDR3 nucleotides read TGTGCCAGCAGTGAGCGGGAGGGAGATACGCAGTATTTT.

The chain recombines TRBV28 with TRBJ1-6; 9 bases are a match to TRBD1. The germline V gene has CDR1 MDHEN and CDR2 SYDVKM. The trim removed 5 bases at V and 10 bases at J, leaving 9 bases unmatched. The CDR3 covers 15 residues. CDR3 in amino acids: CASSGGQGRGSPLHF. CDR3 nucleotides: TGTGCCAGCAGTGGGGGACAGGGACGTGGATCACCCCTCCACTTT.

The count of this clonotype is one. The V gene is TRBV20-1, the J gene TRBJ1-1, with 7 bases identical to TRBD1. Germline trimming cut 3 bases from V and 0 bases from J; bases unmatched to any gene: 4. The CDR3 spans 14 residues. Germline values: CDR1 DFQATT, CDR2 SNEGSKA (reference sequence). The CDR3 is CSASQGQMNTEAFF. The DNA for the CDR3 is TGCAGTGCTAGCCAGGGACAGATGAACACTGAAGCTTTCTTT.

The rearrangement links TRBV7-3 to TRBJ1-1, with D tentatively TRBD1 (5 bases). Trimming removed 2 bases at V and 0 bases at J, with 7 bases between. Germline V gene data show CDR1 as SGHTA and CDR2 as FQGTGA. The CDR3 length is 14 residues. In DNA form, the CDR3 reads TGTGCCAGCAGCTTACAGGGCATGAACACTGAAGCTTTCTTT. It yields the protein CASSLQGMNTEAFF.

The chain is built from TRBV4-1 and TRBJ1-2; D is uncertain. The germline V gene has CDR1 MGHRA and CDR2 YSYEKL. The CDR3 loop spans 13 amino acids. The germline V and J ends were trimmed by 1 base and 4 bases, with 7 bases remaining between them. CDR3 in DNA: TGCGCCAGCAGCCAAGTAGGGAGCTATGGCTACACCTTC. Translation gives CASSQVGSYGYTF.

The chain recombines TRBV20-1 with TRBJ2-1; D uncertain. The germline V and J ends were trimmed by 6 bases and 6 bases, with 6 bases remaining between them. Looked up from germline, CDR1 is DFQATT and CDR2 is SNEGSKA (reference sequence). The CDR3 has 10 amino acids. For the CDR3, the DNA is TGCAGTGCAGAGAGCAATGAGCAGTTCTTC. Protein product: CSAESNEQFF.

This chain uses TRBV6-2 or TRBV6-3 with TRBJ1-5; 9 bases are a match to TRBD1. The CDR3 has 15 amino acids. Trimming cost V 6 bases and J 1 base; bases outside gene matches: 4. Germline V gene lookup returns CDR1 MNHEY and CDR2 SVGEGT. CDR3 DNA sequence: TGTGCCAGCAGGTATACAGGGGGCAGCAATCAGCCCCAGCATTTT. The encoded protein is CASRYTGGSNQPQHF.

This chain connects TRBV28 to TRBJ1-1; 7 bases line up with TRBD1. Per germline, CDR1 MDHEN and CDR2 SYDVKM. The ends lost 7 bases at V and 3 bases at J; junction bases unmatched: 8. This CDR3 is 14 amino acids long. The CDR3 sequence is CASTLRGGDTEAFF. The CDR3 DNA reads TGTGCCAGCACCCTCAGGGGGGGCGACACTGAAGCTTTCTTT. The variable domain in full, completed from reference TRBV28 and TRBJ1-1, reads DVKVTQSSRYLVKRTGEKVFLECVQDMDHENMFWYRQDPGLGLRLIYFSYDVKMKEKGDIPEGYSVSREKKERFSLILESASTNQTSMYLCASTLRGGDTEAFFGQGTRLTVV.

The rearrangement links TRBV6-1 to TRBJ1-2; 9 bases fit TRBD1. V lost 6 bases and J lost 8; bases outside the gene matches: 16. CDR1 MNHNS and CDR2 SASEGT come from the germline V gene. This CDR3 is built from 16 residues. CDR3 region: CASSPHAPGQGGGYTF. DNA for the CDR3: TGTGCCAGCAGCCCACATGCCCCGGGACAGGGTGGCGGCTACACCTTC.

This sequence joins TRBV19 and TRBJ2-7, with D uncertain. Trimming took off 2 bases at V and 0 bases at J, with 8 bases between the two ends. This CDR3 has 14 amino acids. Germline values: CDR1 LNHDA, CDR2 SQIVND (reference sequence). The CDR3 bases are TGTGCCAGTAGTATATCGGTCAACTCCTACGAGCAGTACTTC. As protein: CASSISVNSYEQYF. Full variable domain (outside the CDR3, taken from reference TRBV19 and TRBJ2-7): DGGITQSPKYLFRKEGQNVTLSCEQNLNHDAMYWYRQDPGQGLRLIYYSQIVNDFQKGDIAEGYSVSREKKESFPLTVTSAQKNPTAFYLCASSISVNSYEQYFGPGTRLTVT.

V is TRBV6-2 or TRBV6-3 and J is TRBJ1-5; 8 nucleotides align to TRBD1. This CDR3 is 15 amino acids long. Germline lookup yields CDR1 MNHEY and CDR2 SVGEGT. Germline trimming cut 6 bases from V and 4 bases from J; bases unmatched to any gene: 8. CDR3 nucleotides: TGTGCCAGCAGACGGACAGGGACTTTAAATCAGCCCCAGCATTTT. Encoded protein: CASRRTGTLNQPQHF.